This T cell receptor beta chain derives from a study of blood T cell repertoires in COVID-19. Study-level information: COVID-19 samples, acute and convalescent, were from the United States, Italy and Spain. T cells, B-cell-depleted T cells, or PBMCs supplied cDNA or gDNA.

Per the study methods: Amplification of reference gene primers was used by the study to estimate nucleated cell counts. The table came from immunoSEQ multiplex PCR; TCRdb's copy has only in-frame clones and leaves some out. V, J and clone size are taken as reported in that table, and D and trimming were inferred from the DNA itself. The repertoire includes fewer than 400,000 clones, around 82% of them detected once, and about 3% sits in the top ten. CDR3 size: 19 residues. CDR1 is SGDLS, CDR2 YYNGEE, per germline. The V segment lost 4 bases and the J segment 1 base; nucleotides outside the gene matches: 10.

This rearrangement joins TRBV9 to TRBJ2-1; 14 bases agree with TRBD2. This TCR came from a man aged 25-40 years with active or convalescent COVID-19. Sequenced material: peripheral blood. Here the CDR3 reads CASSSGPGTSGSSYNEQFF. CDR3 DNA: TGTGCCAGCAGCTCCGGTCCCGGGACTAGCGGGAGTTCCTACAATGAGCAGTTCTTC. The variable domain in full, completed from reference TRBV9 and TRBJ2-1, reads DSGVTQTPKHLITATGQRVTLRCSPRSGDLSVYWYQQSLDQGLQFLIQYYNGEERAKGNILERFSAQQFPDLHSELNLSSLELGDSALYFCASSSGPGTSGSSYNEQFFGPGTRLTVL.